Following are 18 T cell receptor beta chains from one sample sequenced in a study of blood T cells in healthy people across ages (dated by TCRdb to 2014 to 2015). Libraries were prepared through 5' RACE. Instrument on record: Illumina HiSeq 2500. A second PCR of about 6 to 11 cycles was performed with a sample-barcoded 5' primer and a J-beta primer mix. TCRdb passed the public sequencing reads through fastp at Q25 and MiXCR, retaining productive beta sequences. When rows share a CDR3 protein, they turn into one entry using the most common DNA and genes. This sample gives more than 1,000,000 distinct CDR3 sequences in total; about 25% of them show up just once. The top ten constitute around 0.75% of the sample. Separately, the same data were catalogued under a study of T cells of mothers and their children.

The specimen was blood. These receptors all come from a girl aged 2-10 years in good health.

The V gene is TRBV29-1, the J gene TRBJ2-1; possibly TRBD1 for D (6 bases). The CDR3 totals 14 residues. V lost 7 bases to trimming and J lost 2 bases, with 15 bases between them. CDR1 and CDR2 from the germline V gene are SQVTM and ANQGSEA. The CDR3 DNA is TGCAGCGGGCTTACAGGGAGAGCCTACAATGAGCAGTTCTTC. It translates to CSGLTGRAYNEQFF.

This clonotype was detected a few times. V and J are TRBV11-2 and TRBJ2-5, with D perhaps matching TRBD1 or TRBD2 (5 bases each). The DNA end is a closer match to TRBJ2-1, so the J assignment may be wrong. From germline, CDR1 is SGHAT and CDR2 FQNNGV. The length of the CDR3 is 14 residues. Here the CDR3 DNA reads TGTGCCAGCAGCCTCGGGGCCTACCGGGATGAGCAGTTCTTC. Its protein product is CASSLGAYRDEQFF.

The sample holds a few counts of this clonotype. The chain is built from TRBV20-1 and TRBJ1-5; tentative D call: TRBD1 (6 bases). Per the germline V gene, CDR1 is DFQATT and CDR2 is SNEGSKA (reference sequence). CDR3 size: 15 residues. V was cut by 6 bases and J by 2 bases, with 17 bases left in between. The DNA for the CDR3 is TGCAGTGCCTTAACAGGGTTGGGAGGCAATCAGCCCCAGCATTTT. Protein product: CSALTGLGGNQPQHF.

This clonotype has a handful of counts. One end of the junction does not line up with germline, which may come from a read error. This rearrangement joins TRBV7-7 to TRBJ2-2; 10 bases fit TRBD2. Germline V CDR1 and CDR2: SSHAT, FNYEAQ (reference sequence). CDR3 length equals 21 residues. CDR3 bases: TGTGCTAGCAGCCCCCTAAGGGGCAGGCTAGCGGGAGCGCCGAACACCGGGGAGCTGTTTTTT. Amino acid sequence: CASSPLRGRLAGAPNTGELFF.

This clonotype was picked up a small number of times. The DNA for the CDR3 is TGCAGTGCGATAGGGGGTGATACCGCCACAGATACGCAGTATTTT. Its translation: CSAIGGDTATDTQYF. This chain connects TRBV20-1 to TRBJ2-3, with D possibly matching TRBD1 (6 bases). The CDR3 covers 15 residues. Trimming cost V 6 bases and J 2 bases, with 18 bases left between them. Germline values: CDR1 DFQATT, CDR2 SNEGSKA (reference sequence).

This clonotype was seen a few times. The chain joins TRBV11-3 to TRBJ2-1; either TRBD1 or TRBD2 may fit D (5 bases each). The length of the CDR3 is 15 residues. The V end was cut by 0 bases, the J end by 9 bases, with 15 bases between. From germline, CDR1 is SGHNT and CDR2 YENEEA. CDR3 sequence: CASSLEWDESREQFF. Written as DNA, the CDR3 is TGTGCCAGCAGCTTAGAGTGGGACGAGAGCCGTGAGCAGTTCTTC.

This CDR3 is CSALRRGWEEETQYF. The CDR3 region has the DNA TGCAGTGCTCTACGGAGGGGGTGGGAAGAAGAGACCCAGTACTTC. The gene calls are TRBV20-1 and TRBJ2-5; D tentatively fits TRBD1 or TRBD2 (6 bases each). The germline gives CDR1 DFQATT, CDR2 SNEGSKA (reference sequence). CDR3 length: 15 amino acids. The V gene lost 5 bases and the J gene lost 3 bases, with 19 bases spanning the gap.

This clonotype was counted between two and nine times. The CDR3 nucleotides are TGTGCCAGCAGCTTCCCGAGGGACAGGGATAGGACAGATACGCAGTATTTT. It is translated as CASSFPRDRDRTDTQYF. The rearrangement uses TRBV7-8 and TRBJ2-3; TRBD1 matches 9 bases. There are 17 residues in the CDR3. The germline V gene encodes CDR1 SGHVS and CDR2 FQNEAQ. V gave up 3 bases and J gave up 3 bases; unmatched junction bases: 10.

The chain has TRBV7-9 and TRBJ2-7; 7 positions agree with TRBD1. Germline CDR1 SEHNR, CDR2 FQNEAQ (reference sequence). The CDR3 is 16 amino acids. Trimming removed 4 bases from V and 1 base from J; junction bases left unmatched: 10. The CDR3 nucleotides read TGTGCCAGCAGCTCTGAGCGCCAGGGGGTTTCCTACGAGCAGTACTTC. This sequence encodes CASSSERQGVSYEQYF. The full variable domain, with the rest looked up from reference TRBV7-9 and TRBJ2-7, is DTGVSQNPRHKITKRGQNVTFRCDPISEHNRLYWYRQTLGQGPEFLTYFQNEAQLEKSRLLSDRFSAERPKGSFSTLEIQRTEQGDSAMYLCASSSERQGVSYEQYFGPGTRLTVT.

This sequence joins TRBV7-9 and TRBJ2-1; 11 nucleotides align to TRBD2. This CDR3 is built from 16 residues. CDR1 and CDR2 from the germline V gene are SEHNR and FQNEAQ (reference sequence). V lost 8 bases and J lost 9; bases outside the gene matches: 15. CDR3 nucleotides: TGTGCCAGCGAGGGCATAGCGGGAGGGCCTAGTAGTGAGCAGTTCTTC. It translates to CASEGIAGGPSSEQFF. Using reference TRBV7-9 and TRBJ2-1 for the parts outside the CDR3, the full variable domain is DTGVSQNPRHKITKRGQNVTFRCDPISEHNRLYWYRQTLGQGPEFLTYFQNEAQLEKSRLLSDRFSAERPKGSFSTLEIQRTEQGDSAMYLCASEGIAGGPSSEQFFGPGTRLTVL.

The chain combines TRBV20-1 with TRBJ1-4; D not resolved. V shed 3 bases and J shed 3 bases, with 11 bases lying between them. The CDR3 length is 14 residues. Per the germline V gene, CDR1 is DFQATT and CDR2 is SNEGSKA (reference sequence). The CDR3 nucleotides read TGCAGTGCTAGGGCACCAGTGGCTAATGAAAAACTGTTTTTT. Residues: CSARAPVANEKLFF.

This clonotype was seen more than once but under ten times. The chain couples TRBV5-1 to TRBJ2-2; D unclear. Germline CDR1 is SGHRS and CDR2 is YFSETQ. The CDR3 extends over 14 amino acids. The V end was cut by 5 bases, the J end by 10 bases, with 18 bases between. CDR3 protein: CASSPAPTYEELFF. CDR3 DNA: TGCGCCAGCAGTCCGGCCCCCACCTATGAGGAGCTGTTTTTT.

This clonotype was picked up a small number of times. Mismatch with germline at one junction end may stem from a read error. The chain joins TRBV28 to TRBJ2-3, with D uncertain. Germline V gives CDR1 MDHEN, CDR2 SYDVKM. There are 12 residues in the CDR3. The CDR3 protein is CASSLVTYTQYF. The CDR3 DNA follows: TGTGCCAGCAGTTTAGTCACATATACGCAGTATTTT.

The chain couples TRBV7-6 to TRBJ2-5; perhaps TRBD2 as D (5 bases). V was shortened by 4 bases and J by 2 bases, with 11 bases between the two germline ends. Germline CDR1 is SGHVS and CDR2 is FNYEAQ. This CDR3 is 14 amino acids long. The CDR3 nucleotides read TGTGCCAGCAGCTACGACGGGAAACAAGAGACCCAGTACTTC. Encoded protein: CASSYDGKQETQYF.

This clonotype has just a few counts. The chain employs TRBV19 and TRBJ1-1; TRBD1 is a possible D gene (6 bases). V was pared by 2 bases and J by 6 bases, with 10 bases between. CDR1 and CDR2 (germline): LNHDA, SQIVND (reference sequence). The CDR3 sequence is 13 residues long. Here the CDR3 reads CASSILRGPEAFF. The CDR3, as DNA: TGTGCCAGTAGTATACTCAGGGGCCCTGAAGCTTTCTTT.

This sequence joins TRBV5-6 and TRBJ2-1, with 10 bases fitting TRBD2. The germline V gene encodes CDR1 SGHDT and CDR2 YYEEEE. This CDR3 is 17 amino acids long. V was clipped by 2 bases and J by 5 bases; unmatched bases: 10. CDR3 region: CASSFGLRTSGHNEQFF. The CDR3 coding sequence is TGTGCCAGCAGCTTTGGACTTCGGACTAGCGGACACAATGAGCAGTTCTTC.

This clonotype was counted a few times. The genes are TRBV5-1 and TRBJ2-5; D tentatively fits TRBD1 or TRBD2 (5 bases each). Germline V lookup: CDR1 SGHRS, CDR2 YFSETQ. There are 15 residues in the CDR3. V was shortened by 0 bases and J by 4 bases, with 13 bases between the two germline ends. CDR3 protein: CASSLALPGGETQYF. The DNA for the CDR3 is TGCGCCAGCAGCTTGGCCCTCCCTGGGGGAGAGACCCAGTACTTC.

The gene calls are TRBV7-8 and TRBJ1-4, with 9 bases matching TRBD1. The CDR3 is made up of 14 amino acids. J lost 8 bases, V lost 5 bases, and 6 bases had no gene match. The germline CDR1 and CDR2 sequences are SGHVS and FQNEAQ. The DNA of the CDR3 is TGTGCCAGCAGCAAGGACAGGGGAAGGGAAAAACTGTTTTTT. It yields the protein CASSKDRGREKLFF. Using reference TRBV7-8 and TRBJ1-4 for the parts outside the CDR3, the full variable domain is GAGVSQSPRYKVAKRGQDVALRCDPISGHVSLFWYQQALGQGPEFLTYFQNEAQLDKSGLPSDRFFAERPEGSVSTLKIQRTQQEDSAVYLCASSKDRGREKLFFGSGTQLSVL.